This passage covers 20 T cell receptor beta chains from one sample sequenced in a study of glioma-infiltrating T cells after dendritic cell vaccination. Method: immunoSEQ multiplex PCR; TCRdb's copy keeps in-frame clones and lacks some. Seen here are tens of thousands of clones, roughly four fifths observed once, and the top ten hold under 7%. Time point denoted: after dendritic cell vaccination, including at tumor progression/relapse. The starting material was blood, obtained after dendritic cell vaccination. The source of these receptors is a human donor with glioblastoma.

A few counts support this clone. The chain joins TRBV7-7 to TRBJ2-2, with D unclear. Germline V gene data show CDR1 as SSHAT and CDR2 as FNYEAQ (reference sequence). The CDR3 covers 14 residues. V lost 5 bases, J lost 5 bases, and 12 bases lay in between. The CDR3 region has the DNA TGTGCCAGCAGCATTGACACGAGTACCGGGGAGCTGTTTTTT. Its protein product is CASSIDTSTGELFF.

The chain joins TRBV5-4 to TRBJ2-5; TRBD1 matches 9 bases. Germline values: CDR1 SGHNT, CDR2 YYREEE (reference sequence). The CDR3 loop spans 13 amino acids. V was clipped by 9 bases and J by 4 bases; unmatched bases: 7. CDR3 amino acids: CATRDRGGETQYF. The CDR3 region has the DNA TGTGCCACCCGTGACAGGGGGGGAGAGACCCAGTACTTC.

In this sample, this clone turned up once. V gene TRBV27 combines with J gene TRBJ1-5; perhaps TRBD1 as D (5 bases). Germline CDR1 reads MNHEY; CDR2 reads SMNVEV (reference sequence). Trimming left V 3 bases short and J 6 bases short, with 15 bases between. This CDR3 is built from 15 residues. The CDR3 region is CASSLGGLSGQPQHF. The CDR3 DNA reads as TGTGCCAGCAGTTTGGGGGGGTTGAGCGGTCAGCCCCAGCATTTT.

This clone was detected a few times. This chain joins TRBV13 and TRBJ1-4; 8 nucleotides agree with TRBD1. With 5 bases clipped from V and 5 bases from J, the junction kept 4 bases outside the gene matches. The CDR3 sequence is 14 residues long. The germline V gene has CDR1 PRHDT and CDR2 FYEKMQ (reference sequence). CDR3 residues: CASSQDRENEKLFF. For the CDR3, the DNA is TGTGCCAGCAGCCAGGACAGGGAGAATGAAAAACTGTTTTTT.

V is TRBV21-1 and J is TRBJ1-2. TRBV21-1 is a recognized pseudogene. The CDR3 is 14 residues long. The CDR3 loop is CASSNVGGSYGYTF. The CDR3 DNA follows: TGTGCCAGCAGCAATGTGGGGGGGAGTTATGGCTACACCTTC.

The rearrangement uses TRBV5-8 and TRBJ1-5, with D possibly TRBD1 on 5 matching bases. Germline CDR1 and CDR2: SGHTS and YDEGEE. This CDR3 has 14 residues. V was clipped by 5 bases and J by 6 bases, with 15 bases between them. In nucleotides, the CDR3 is TGTGCCAGCAGGCAGAGGCAAGGGGCTCAGCCCCAGCATTTT. It yields the protein CASRQRQGAQPQHF.

J is TRBJ1-2 and V is TRBV2; D is uncertain. Germline CDR1 and CDR2: SNHLY and FYNNEI. Trimming pared 3 bases from V and 7 bases from J, leaving 18 bases between. This CDR3 is built from 15 residues. The CDR3 DNA follows: TGTGCCAGCAGTGATTTTAGGCAGGTCTCCTCTGGCTACACCTTC. The encoded protein is CASSDFRQVSSGYTF.

The chain is built from TRBV19 and TRBJ1-1; a possible D gene is TRBD1 (6 bases). The germline V gene encodes CDR1 LNHDA and CDR2 SQIVND (reference sequence). The CDR3 runs to 13 residues. V shed 5 bases and J shed 3 bases, with 10 bases lying between them. CDR3 loop: CASSEQGDTEAFF. DNA of the CDR3: TGTGCCAGTAGTGAACAGGGAGACACTGAAGCTTTCTTT.

The chain combines TRBV11-2 with TRBJ1-6; unclear D gene. Germline CDR1 reads SGHAT; CDR2 reads FQNNGV. V was trimmed by 5 bases and J by 0 bases, leaving 5 bases between them. The CDR3 covers 14 residues. CDR3 in DNA: TGTGCCAGCAGCCCGGGCTCCTATAATTCACCCCTCCACTTT. Translation gives CASSPGSYNSPLHF.

The chain links TRBV5-1 to TRBJ1-2; tentative D call: TRBD1 (5 bases). V was cut by 3 bases and J by 1 base, with 22 bases left in between. The CDR3 totals 18 residues. Germline V gene sequence: CDR1 SGHRS, CDR2 YFSETQ. This CDR3 reads CASSSGGLPAPYNYGYTF. CDR3 DNA sequence: TGCGCCAGCAGCTCCGGGGGACTCCCCGCCCCGTATAACTATGGCTACACCTTC. The variable domain in full, completed from reference TRBV5-1 and TRBJ1-2, reads KAGVTQTPRYLIKTRGQQVTLSCSPISGHRSVSWYQQTPGQGLQFLFEYFSETQRNKGNFPGRFSGRQFSNSRSEMNVSTLELGDSALYLCASSSGGLPAPYNYGYTFGSGTRLTVV.

This clone was seen only once. The chain links TRBV19 to TRBJ1-2, with D possibly TRBD1 on 6 matching bases. CDR1 is LNHDA and CDR2 is SQIVND in the germline V gene (reference sequence). The CDR3 is 15 residues long. V was pared by 9 bases and J by 2 bases, with 19 bases between. The CDR3 DNA sequence: TGTGCCAGCAGGCCGGGACACCGGGGCAACTATGGCTACACCTTC. Amino acids: CASRPGHRGNYGYTF.

The V and J genes are TRBV7-9 and TRBJ2-7, with TRBD2 as a possible D gene (7 bases). Germline CDR1 SEHNR, CDR2 FQNEAQ (reference sequence). This CDR3 has 15 residues. With 3 bases removed from V and 3 bases from J, the gap between germline ends came to 15 bases. This CDR3 is CASSFGGGQRYEQYF. The CDR3 bases are TGTGCCAGCAGCTTTGGGGGGGGACAACGCTACGAGCAGTACTTC.

CDR3 nucleotide sequence: TGTGCCAGCAGTTCTCACTGGACAGAAGCTAACTATGGCTACACCTTC. It specifies CASSSHWTEANYGYTF. The chain couples TRBV27 to TRBJ1-2; possibly TRBD1 for D (6 bases). The CDR3 contains 16 residues. Between the trimmed V and J ends, which lost 4 bases and 0 bases, there was a span of 15 bases. In germline, CDR1 is MNHEY, CDR2 SMNVEV (reference sequence).

The chain carries TRBV4-3 and TRBJ1-2; the D gene is possibly TRBD1 (5 bases). Germline V gene lookup returns CDR1 LGHNA and CDR2 YSLEER. V lost 5 bases and J 5 bases, leaving 15 bases between the germline ends. The CDR3 sequence is 14 residues long. CDR3 sequence: CASSKGLTTYGYTF. Here the CDR3 DNA reads TGCGCCAGCAGCAAGGGACTGACTACTTATGGCTACACCTTC.

The V call is TRBV14, the J call TRBJ2-2; D not resolved. The germline CDR1 and CDR2 sequences are SGHDN and FVKESK. Trimming left V 2 bases short and J 7 bases short, with 5 bases between. The CDR3 contains 12 residues. This chain's CDR3 is CASSQFGGELFF. In DNA, the CDR3 is TGTGCCAGCAGCCAATTCGGCGGGGAGCTGTTTTTT.

The V call is TRBV6-6, the J call TRBJ1-2; 10 bases agree with TRBD1. The V gene's germline CDR1 is MNHNY and CDR2 SVGAGI (reference sequence). This CDR3 spans 16 amino acids. V shed 6 bases and J 8 bases; nucleotides not matched to a gene: 15. Here the CDR3 DNA reads TGTGCCAGCAGCCTTGGGGCCGGACAGGGGGGAAGAGGCTACACCTTC. This encodes CASSLGAGQGGRGYTF.

The V call is TRBV30, the J call TRBJ2-5; possible D gene TRBD2, 6 bases. Germline-derived CDR1 and CDR2 are GTSNPN and SVGIG (reference sequence). V was pared by 0 bases and J by 6 bases, with 14 bases between. CDR3 length: 14 amino acids. The CDR3 loop is CAWSVVAGMKTQYF. Here the CDR3 DNA reads TGTGCCTGGAGTGTAGTGGCGGGGATGAAGACCCAGTACTTC.

This clone was detected only a few times. This rearrangement joins TRBV7-3 to TRBJ1-2; tentatively, D is TRBD1 (6 bases). Trimming shortened V by 0 bases and J by 6 bases, and 11 bases separated the two germline ends. Germline V gene sequence: CDR1 SGHTA, CDR2 FQGTGA. The CDR3 is made up of 14 amino acids. In nucleotides, the CDR3 is TGTGCCAGCAGCTTAACGCCACAGGGCAATGGCTACACCTTC. It translates to CASSLTPQGNGYTF.

This clone has a single count. This sequence joins TRBV5-1 and TRBJ1-1; 8 bases map to TRBD1. Germline CDR1 reads SGHRS; CDR2 reads YFSETQ. V trimming: 5 bases; J trimming: 3 bases; junction bases outside the gene matches: 9. The CDR3 runs 15 residues. CDR3: CASSHPETGDTEAFF. In DNA form, the CDR3 reads TGCGCCAGCAGTCACCCCGAGACAGGGGACACTGAAGCTTTCTTT.

The chain recombines TRBV19 with TRBJ1-2; tentatively, D is TRBD1 (5 bases). V dropped 7 bases and J dropped 4 bases, with 16 bases sitting between them. The CDR3 runs to 14 residues. The germline CDR1 and CDR2 sequences are LNHDA and SQIVND (reference sequence). The CDR3 region is CASKVQGQSYGYTF. DNA of the CDR3: TGTGCCAGTAAGGTTCAGGGCCAAAGCTATGGCTACACCTTC.